The T cell receptor beta chain under discussion was sequenced for a study of cytomegalovirus exposure and HLA in healthy donors. For the study at large: Across 350 to 500 genotyped donors, more than 75% landed in the Caucasian-associated ancestry cluster. Study-wide results and limits: Reported performance of the classifier showed diagnosis of cytomegalovirus status with high specificity and sensitivity. Researchers reported that a few CMV-associated chains were confirmed in vitro as CMV antigen-specific. One variant, a missense change in DCLRE1C, was linked in a later analysis to TCR beta V- and J-gene trimming.

Researchers ran the PCR with 60 Vbeta and 13 Jbeta primers. Measured with immunoSEQ multiplex PCR; TCRdb has only the in-frame clones, and not every one. The sample holds fewer than 250,000 clones, 75% to 80% seen once. Points on this clone: Its antigen is unidentified.

This CDR3 is built from 13 residues. CDR1 SGHTA and CDR2 FQGNSA come from the germline V gene. The ends lost 4 bases at V and 5 bases at J; junction bases unmatched: 3. The TCR comes from a male donor in good health and CMV-seronegative. Sequencing was performed on PBMCs. The chain couples TRBV7-2 to TRBJ2-7, with 9 bases aligning to TRBD1. The CDR3 sequence: CASSWDREHEQYF. The CDR3 DNA follows: TGTGCCAGCAGCTGGGACAGGGAACACGAGCAGTACTTC.